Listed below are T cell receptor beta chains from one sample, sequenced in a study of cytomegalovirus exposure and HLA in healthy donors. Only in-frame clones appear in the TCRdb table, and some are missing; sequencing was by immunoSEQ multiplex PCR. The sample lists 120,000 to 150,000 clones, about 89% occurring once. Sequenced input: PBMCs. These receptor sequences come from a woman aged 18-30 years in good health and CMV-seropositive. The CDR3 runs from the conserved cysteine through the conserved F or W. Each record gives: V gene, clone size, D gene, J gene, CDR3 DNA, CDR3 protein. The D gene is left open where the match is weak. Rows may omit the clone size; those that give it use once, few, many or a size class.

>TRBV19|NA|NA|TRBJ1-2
TGTGCCAGTAGTATATCCGCAGGGGATTCGGACGGCTACACCTTC
CASSISAGDSDGYTF
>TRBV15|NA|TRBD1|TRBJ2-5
TGTGCCACCAGCAGAGACGACAGGGGCGGCAGGGAGACCCAGTACTTC
CATSRDDRGGRETQYF
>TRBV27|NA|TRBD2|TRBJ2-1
TGTGCCAGCAGTTACGGACTAGCGGGGAACAATGAGCAGTTCTTC
CASSYGLAGNNEQFF
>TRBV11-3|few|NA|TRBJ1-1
TGTGCCAGCAGACAGGCCGAGAACACTGAAGCTTTCTTT
CASRQAENTEAFF
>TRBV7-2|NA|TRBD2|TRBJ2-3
TGTGCCAGCAGCCTAGCGGGTAGCATATCAGATACGCAGTATTTT
CASSLAGSISDTQYF
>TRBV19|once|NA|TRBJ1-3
TGTGCCAGTAGTTCGCCGGGACACCTATTTGGAAACACCATATATTTT
CASSSPGHLFGNTIYF
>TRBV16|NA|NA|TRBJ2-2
TGTGCCAGCAGCCAATCAGGGGTCGCCGGGGAGCTGTTTTTT
CASSQSGVAGELFF
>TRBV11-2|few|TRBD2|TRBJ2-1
TGTGCCAGCAGCTTCCGGGACTACTCGGATGAGCAGTTCTTC
CASSFRDYSDEQFF
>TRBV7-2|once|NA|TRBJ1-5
TGTGCCAGCAGCTTACGCCAGGGAAGGGATCAGCCCCAGCATTTT
CASSLRQGRDQPQHF
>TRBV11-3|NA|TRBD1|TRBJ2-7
TGTGCCAGCAGCACCGGGACAGGGGGCGAGCAGTACTTC
CASSTGTGGEQYF
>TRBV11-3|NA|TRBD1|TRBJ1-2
TGTGCCAGCAGCTTAACCCTAGGGGGCGGCTATGGCTACACCTTC
CASSLTLGGGYGYTF
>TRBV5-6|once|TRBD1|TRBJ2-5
TGTGCCAGCAGCTTGTTAGGGGGCGCGTCTCACGAGACCCAGTACTTC
CASSLLGGASHETQYF
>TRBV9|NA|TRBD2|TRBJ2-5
TGTGCCAGCAGCCCCGAAGGGACTAGGGGAGAGACCCAGTACTTC
CASSPEGTRGETQYF
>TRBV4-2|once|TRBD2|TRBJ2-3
TGTGCCAGCAGCCAAGAAGATAGCGGGAGGGCAGATACGCAGTATTTT
CASSQEDSGRADTQYF
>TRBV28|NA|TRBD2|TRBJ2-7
TGTGCCAGCAGTCCCGGGACTAGCGGAACCTACGAGCAGTACTTC
CASSPGTSGTYEQYF
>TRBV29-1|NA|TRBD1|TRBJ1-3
TGCAGCGTTTACGGGACAGGGGTAGGAAACACCATATATTTT
CSVYGTGVGNTIYF
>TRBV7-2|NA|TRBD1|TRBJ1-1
TGTGCCAGCAGCCCCCCGCTACAGGGGGATGCTTTCTTT
CASSPPLQGDAFF
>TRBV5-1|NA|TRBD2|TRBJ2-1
TGCGCCAGCAGCCTACTCGACGGACTAGCGGGAGGCAATGAGCAGTTCTTC
CASSLLDGLAGGNEQFF
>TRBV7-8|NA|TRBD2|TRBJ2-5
TGTGCCAGCAGTTTTTTTAACCCCGGGACTAGCGAGACCCAGTACTTC
CASSFFNPGTSETQYF
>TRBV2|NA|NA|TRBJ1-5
TGTGCCAGCAGTGGAGGCAGCCTTGTGGGCAATCAGCCCCAGCATTTT
CASSGGSLVGNQPQHF
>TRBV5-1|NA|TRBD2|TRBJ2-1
TGCGCCAGCAGCGGAAGGACTAGCGGGAGTTCCTACAATGAGCAGTTCTTC
CASSGRTSGSSYNEQFF
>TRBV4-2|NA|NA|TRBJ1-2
TGTGCCAGCAGCCAAGACGACTATGGCTACACCTTC
CASSQDDYGYTF
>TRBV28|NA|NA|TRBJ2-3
TGTGCCAGCAGTGGGGACATCACAGATACGCAGTATTTT
CASSGDITDTQYF
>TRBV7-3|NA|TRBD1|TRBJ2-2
TGTGCCAGCAGCTTTTTTTCGGGACAGGTAGCCGGGGAGCTGTTTTTT
CASSFFSGQVAGELFF
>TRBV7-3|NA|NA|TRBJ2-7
TGTGCCAGCAGCCCCGAGGGTCACTCCTACGAGCAGTACTTC
CASSPEGHSYEQYF
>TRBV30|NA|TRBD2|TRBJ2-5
TGTGCCTGGACTGCGGGAGTGCAAGAGACCCAGTACTTC
CAWTAGVQETQYF
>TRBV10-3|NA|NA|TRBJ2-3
TGTGCCATCAGGATCAGTGATACGCAGTATTTT
CAIRISDTQYF
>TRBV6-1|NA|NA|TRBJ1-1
TGTGCCAGCAGGGGACACACAAACACTGAAGCTTTCTTT
CASRGHTNTEAFF
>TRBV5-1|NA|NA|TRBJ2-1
TGCGCCAGCAGCTTGTTGGGGGCACCCGGGGGGAATGAGCAGTTCTTC
CASSLLGAPGGNEQFF
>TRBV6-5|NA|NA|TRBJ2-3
TGTGCCAGCAGTATAGGAGTCGCCCTTCCAGATACGCAGTATTTT
CASSIGVALPDTQYF
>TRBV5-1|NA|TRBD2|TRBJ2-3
TGCGCCAGCAGCTTGCCGATATCTAGCGGGGGCGATACGCAGTATTTT
CASSLPISSGGDTQYF
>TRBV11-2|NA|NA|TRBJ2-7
TGTGCCAGCAGCTTTGACACGGACACCTACGAGCAGTACTTC
CASSFDTDTYEQYF
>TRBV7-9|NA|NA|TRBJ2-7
TGTGCCAGCAGCTTATATGATAGCTTGTACTTC
CASSLYDSLYF
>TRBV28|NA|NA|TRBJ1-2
TGTGCCAGCACCGAGGGAACTGCTGCTGGGGGCTACACCTTC
CASTEGTAAGGYTF
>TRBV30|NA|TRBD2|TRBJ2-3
TGTGCCTGGAGTGTTAGCTATGCGGGAGGGCCGGTAGGAGATACGCAGTATTTT
CAWSVSYAGGPVGDTQYF
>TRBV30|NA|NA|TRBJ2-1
TGTGCCTTTACCAGGGGGGCTTACAATGAGCAGTTCTTC
CAFTRGAYNEQFF
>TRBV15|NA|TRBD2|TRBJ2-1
TGTGCCACCAGCAAGGGGACTAGCGGGAGAGTCAATGAGCAGTTCTTC
CATSKGTSGRVNEQFF
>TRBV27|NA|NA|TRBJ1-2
TGTGCCAGCACCCATACGCGGGGGGCTTCGGGGGCAGGTTACTATGGCTACACCTTC
CASTHTRGASGAGYYGYTF
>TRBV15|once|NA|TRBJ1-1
TGTGCCACCAGCAGAGATTGGTCGGGGGATTTCACTGAAGCTTTCTTT
CATSRDWSGDFTEAFF
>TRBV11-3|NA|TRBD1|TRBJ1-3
TGTGCCAGCAGCTCATGGACAGGGAGCTTTTTTGGAAACACCATATATTTT
CASSSWTGSFFGNTIYF
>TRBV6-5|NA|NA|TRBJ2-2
TGTGCCAGCAGTTACACTCCATTCACCGGGGAGCTGTTTTTT
CASSYTPFTGELFF
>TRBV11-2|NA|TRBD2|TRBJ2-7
TGTGCCAGCAGCAAAGCCGCCTCGGGGGGTGAGCAGTACTTC
CASSKAASGGEQYF
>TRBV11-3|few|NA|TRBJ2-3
TGTGCCAGCAGCTTAGACCCGGGGACAGATACGCAGTATTTT
CASSLDPGTDTQYF
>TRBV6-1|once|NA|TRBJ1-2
TGTGCCAGCATTATCTCTGGCGGGGGAGATGGCTACACCTTC
CASIISGGGDGYTF
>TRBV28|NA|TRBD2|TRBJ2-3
TGTGCCAGCAGTTTATGGCTAGCGGGAGTTGGGGGCACAGATACGCAGTATTTT
CASSLWLAGVGGTDTQYF
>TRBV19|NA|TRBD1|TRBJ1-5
TGTGCCAGTATGACCGGGACAGAATACTTGCTCAATCAGCCCCAGCATTTT
CASMTGTEYLLNQPQHF
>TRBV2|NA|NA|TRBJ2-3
TGTGCCAGCAGGGGCGGGGTAGATACGCAGTATTTT
CASRGGVDTQYF
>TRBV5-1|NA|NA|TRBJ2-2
TGCGCCAGCAGCCCGTCCCCGGGGACCGGGGAGCTGTTTTTT
CASSPSPGTGELFF
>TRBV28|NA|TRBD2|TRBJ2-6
TGTGCCAGCAGGCCGGCGGGGGGACCTAGCTCTGGGGCCAACGTCCTGACTTTC
CASRPAGGPSSGANVLTF
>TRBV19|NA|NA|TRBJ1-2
TGTGCTAGCTGGGGGCAGGTTGGCTACACCTTC
CASWGQVGYTF
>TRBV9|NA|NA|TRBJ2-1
TGTGCCAGCAGCCTCCGGGGCTCCTACAATGAGCAGTTCTTC
CASSLRGSYNEQFF
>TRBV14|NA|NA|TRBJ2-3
TGTGCCAGCAGCCAAGATGGGGGGGATACGCAGTATTTT
CASSQDGGDTQYF
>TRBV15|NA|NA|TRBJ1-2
TGTGCCACCAGCAGAGGGCCAGGGGAGGGCGGCTACACCTTC
CATSRGPGEGGYTF
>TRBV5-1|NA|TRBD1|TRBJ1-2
TGCGCCAGCAGCTTGCAACCCGGGACAGGGGGCGATGGCTACACCTTC
CASSLQPGTGGDGYTF
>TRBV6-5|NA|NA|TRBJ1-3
TGTGCCACTTACAGGGCACCTGGAAACACCATATATTTT
CATYRAPGNTIYF
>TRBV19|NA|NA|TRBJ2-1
TGTGCCAGTAGTATTGCGGGGGCGCGGGGTAATGAGCAGTTCTTC
CASSIAGARGNEQFF
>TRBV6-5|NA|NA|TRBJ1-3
TGTGCCAGCAGTTACGACGGGAGCTCTGGAAACACCATATATTTT
CASSYDGSSGNTIYF
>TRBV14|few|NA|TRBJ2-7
TGTGCCAGCAGCCAAGATCTGGGGGCGCAGTACTTC
CASSQDLGAQYF
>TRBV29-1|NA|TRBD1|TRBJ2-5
TGCAGCGTTGTGCGGACAGGGGTAGAGACCCAGTACTTC
CSVVRTGVETQYF